This TCR beta chain was sequenced during a study of identifying expanded T cells in peripheral blood. The CDR3 has 19 residues. Trimming shortened V by 3 bases and J by 0 bases, and 19 bases separated the two germline ends. Germline CDR1 is SGHRS and CDR2 is YFSETQ. The protocol was immunoSEQ multiplex PCR, while the TCRdb copy is restricted to in-frame clones and leaves out a portion. The table has 75,000 to 95,000 clones, around 90% seen once. The sequenced material came from blood. The sequence was obtained from a person aged 18-70 years in good health. This chain connects TRBV5-1 to TRBJ2-6; D is perhaps TRBD2 (5 bases). CDR3 DNA sequence: TGCGCCAGCAGCTCGAAGCCGGGAACAACTGGCTCTGGGGCCAACGTCCTGACTTTC. It yields the protein CASSSKPGTTGSGANVLTF.